This TCR beta chain is drawn from a study of blood T cell repertoires in COVID-19. Across the study: Some COVID-19 samples were acute and others convalescent; all came from the United States, Italy and Spain. T cells, B-cell-depleted T cells, or PBMCs provided the cDNA or gDNA that served as material.

In the study's own analysis: Estimation of nucleated cell counts was performed using reference gene primer amplification. Only in-frame clones appear in the TCRdb table, and some are missing; sequencing was by immunoSEQ multiplex PCR. From that table come the V and J calls and clone size; the DNA was used to work out D and trimming. This sample carries about 250,000 clones, 83% of them seen once, and the ten largest clones take 5.5%. The CDR3 is 16 residues long. V trimming: 0 bases; J trimming: 7 bases; junction bases outside the gene matches: 9. CDR1 is SGHRS and CDR2 is YFSETQ in the germline V gene.

The chain recombines TRBV5-1 with TRBJ2-1; 8 bases match TRBD2. The origin of this receptor is a human donor in a cohort sampled during active COVID-19. The sequencing sample was made of peripheral blood. The chain's CDR3 is CASSLAKRESRNEQFF. CDR3 in DNA: TGCGCCAGCAGCTTGGCCAAGCGGGAGAGTAGGAATGAGCAGTTCTTC.